Following are 32 T cell receptor beta chains from one sample sequenced in a study of blood T cell repertoires in COVID-19. Assay used: immunoSEQ multiplex PCR; TCRdb lists only in-frame clones, some missing. The table includes about 310,000 clones, approximately 86% detected once. Sequencing was done on a sample of PBMCs or T cells enriched from blood (not recorded which). The receptor source for this set is a woman between 18 and 29 years old who had recovered from COVID-19.

The chain is built from TRBV28 and TRBJ1-5, with D possibly being TRBD1 (5 bases). The V end lost 6 bases, the J end lost 2 bases, and 14 bases lay between the germline ends. CDR1 is MDHEN, CDR2 SYDVKM, per germline. CDR3 size: 15 residues. DNA of the CDR3: TGTGCCAGCAGCTTCCAGGGAGGTGGCAATCAGCCCCAGCATTTT. Its protein is CASSFQGGGNQPQHF.

The genes are TRBV24-1 and TRBJ1-2; weak D call: TRBD1 (6 bases). The CDR3 extends over 14 amino acids. Trimming removed 7 bases at V and 5 bases at J, with 16 bases between. In germline, CDR1 is KGHDR, CDR2 SFDVKD. CDR3 in amino acids: CATSPGTLLYGYTF. CDR3 nucleotide sequence: TGTGCCACCAGCCCCGGGACACTACTTTATGGCTACACCTTC.

V and J are TRBV7-9 and TRBJ1-1; possible D gene TRBD1, 5 bases. The CDR3 is 15 residues long. V was cut by 2 bases and J by 3 bases, with 13 bases left in between. The germline CDR1 and CDR2 sequences are SEHNR and FQNEAQ (reference sequence). The CDR3 reads CASSLLGQNYTEAFF. The CDR3 region has the DNA TGTGCCAGCAGCTTACTGGGGCAGAACTACACTGAAGCTTTCTTT. The complete variable domain, with remaining parts taken from reference TRBV7-9 and TRBJ1-1, reads DTGVSQNPRHKITKRGQNVTFRCDPISEHNRLYWYRQTLGQGPEFLTYFQNEAQLEKSRLLSDRFSAERPKGSFSTLEIQRTEQGDSAMYLCASSLLGQNYTEAFFGQGTRLTVV.

The V gene is TRBV4-1, the J gene TRBJ1-2; 8 positions agree with TRBD1. Trimming at V came to 7 bases and at J to 3 bases, leaving 7 bases not matched to a gene. The CDR3 runs 14 residues. Germline CDR1 MGHRA, CDR2 YSYEKL. In DNA, the CDR3 is TGCGCCAGCACTAGGGTACAGGGGGACTATGGCTACACCTTC. Protein product: CASTRVQGDYGYTF.

The chain carries TRBV28 and TRBJ1-5; 10 bases agree with TRBD1. CDR3 length: 15 amino acids. In germline, CDR1 is MDHEN, CDR2 SYDVKM. After removal of 2 bases from V and 7 bases from J, the junction contained 5 bases not matched to a gene. CDR3 coding DNA: TGTGCCAGCAGTTTACCCCGGACAGGGGGGCAGCCCCAGCATTTT. Its translation: CASSLPRTGGQPQHF. The full variable domain, rest sourced from reference TRBV28 and TRBJ1-5, is DVKVTQSSRYLVKRTGEKVFLECVQDMDHENMFWYRQDPGLGLRLIYFSYDVKMKEKGDIPEGYSVSREKKERFSLILESASTNQTSMYLCASSLPRTGGQPQHFGDGTRLSIL.

The rearrangement uses TRBV19 and TRBJ1-1, with 9 bases matching TRBD1. The CDR3 spans 17 residues. The V gene's germline CDR1 is LNHDA and CDR2 SQIVND (reference sequence). The V segment lost 5 bases and the J segment 3 bases; nucleotides outside the gene matches: 13. CDR3 sequence (DNA): TGTGCCAGTAGTCCTAAGACAGGGGGAGCGTCGGACACTGAAGCTTTCTTT. Encoded protein: CASSPKTGGASDTEAFF.

The count of this clone is one. The chain's CDR3 is CASSRAGFEQFF. CDR3 DNA: TGTGCCAGCAGCCGAGCGGGGTTTGAGCAGTTCTTC. The V call is TRBV7-6, the J call TRBJ2-1; 7 nucleotides line up with TRBD2. The CDR3 is 12 amino acids. The trim removed 5 bases at V and 9 bases at J, leaving 4 bases unmatched. Germline values: CDR1 SGHVS, CDR2 FNYEAQ.

This clone was recorded only once. The rearrangement uses TRBV18 and TRBJ2-7; 7 nucleotides match TRBD1. Germline V gene lookup returns CDR1 KGHSH and CDR2 LQKENI. With V trimmed by 2 bases and J by 3 bases, 7 bases remained unmatched. The CDR3 consists of 15 residues. CDR3 in DNA: TGTGCCAGCTCACCAAACAGGGGCAGGGTCTACGAGCAGTACTTC. It specifies CASSPNRGRVYEQYF.

The chain recombines TRBV4-1 with TRBJ2-2; 8 bases are shared with TRBD2. The ends lost 0 bases at V and 7 bases at J; junction bases unmatched: 7. This CDR3 has 16 residues. Germline CDR1 reads MGHRA; CDR2 reads YSYEKL. This CDR3 reads CASSQDERGSLGELFF. For the CDR3, the DNA is TGCGCCAGCAGCCAAGATGAGCGGGGGTCCCTCGGGGAGCTGTTTTTT.

V gene TRBV18 combines with J gene TRBJ2-5; the D gene is possibly TRBD2 (5 bases). The V gene's germline CDR1 is KGHSH and CDR2 LQKENI. Trimming cost V 5 bases and J 3 bases, with 10 bases left between them. The CDR3 has 13 residues. The CDR3: CASSWRAEETQYF. In nucleotides, the CDR3 is TGTGCCAGCTCATGGCGGGCGGAAGAGACCCAGTACTTC.

The chain joins TRBV4-1 to TRBJ1-5; D might be TRBD1 (5 bases). Trimming cost V 1 base and J 0 bases, with 10 bases left between them. In germline, CDR1 is MGHRA, CDR2 YSYEKL. The CDR3 sequence is 16 residues long. This CDR3 reads CASSQGTPNSNQPQHF. DNA of the CDR3: TGCGCCAGCAGCCAAGGGACACCGAATAGCAATCAGCCCCAGCATTTT.

This sequence joins TRBV6-5 and TRBJ2-7, with D unresolved. Germline V gene data show CDR1 as MNHEY and CDR2 as SVGAGI. The CDR3 loop spans 11 amino acids. Trimming removed 7 bases from V and 2 bases from J, with 6 bases in between. CDR3 sequence reads: CASTDTYEQYF. The CDR3 region has the DNA TGTGCCAGCACAGATACCTACGAGCAGTACTTC.

The V and J genes are TRBV6-5 and TRBJ2-1; 9 nucleotides line up with TRBD1. The CDR3 length is 16 residues. With V trimmed by 2 bases and J by 2 bases, 4 bases remained unmatched. Germline V gene data show CDR1 as MNHEY and CDR2 as SVGAGI. The CDR3 DNA follows: TGTGCCAGCAGTTACGCGACAGGGGGAGCCTACAATGAGCAGTTCTTC. Its translation is CASSYATGGAYNEQFF.

V and J are TRBV7-3 and TRBJ2-1; TRBD1 is a possible D gene (5 bases). There are 14 residues in the CDR3. V lost 2 bases and J 10 bases, leaving 15 bases between the germline ends. Germline values: CDR1 SGHTA, CDR2 FQGTGA. In DNA, the CDR3 is TGTGCCAGCAGCTTAGCAGGGTTAGGGGAAGAGCAGTTCTTC. Residues: CASSLAGLGEEQFF.

V is TRBV4-3 and J is TRBJ2-1; 9 nucleotides match TRBD2. This CDR3 contains 16 residues. From germline, CDR1 is LGHNA and CDR2 YSLEER. Trimming took 0 bases from V and 4 from J; bases not matched to a gene: 4. The CDR3 sequence: CASSQERGGQYNEQFF. The CDR3 bases are TGCGCCAGCAGCCAAGAGCGGGGGGGCCAGTACAATGAGCAGTTCTTC.

This clone was counted between two and nine times. CDR3 amino acids: CASSEFPDTNTEAFF. CDR3 DNA: TGTGCCAGCAGTGAATTCCCGGACACTAACACTGAAGCTTTCTTT. This chain connects TRBV6-1 to TRBJ1-1, with a tentative D call TRBD1 (5 bases). Trimming removed 2 bases from V and 2 bases from J, with 12 bases in between. This CDR3 has 15 amino acids. Germline V gene lookup returns CDR1 MNHNS and CDR2 SASEGT.

The chain joins TRBV29-1 to TRBJ2-1; the D is unclear. The CDR3 contains 13 residues. The V gene's germline CDR1 is SQVTM and CDR2 ANQGSEA. V was shortened by 7 bases and J by 0 bases, with 10 bases between the two germline ends. In DNA form, the CDR3 reads TGCAGCGCCCACTCGAGCTCCTACAATGAGCAGTTCTTC. Protein product: CSAHSSSYNEQFF.

The chain uses TRBV21-1 and TRBJ2-7; the table's TRBD2 call for D was not verified on the DNA. TRBV21-1 is a known pseudogene. The CDR3 runs to 16 residues. The chain's CDR3 is CASSPEGGGGPYEQYF. In DNA form, the CDR3 reads TGTGCCAGCAGCCCCGAGGGCGGGGGGGGACCCTACGAGCAGTACTTC.

V is TRBV9 and J is TRBJ2-3; 12 nucleotides match TRBD2. CDR1 and CDR2 from the germline V gene are SGDLS and YYNGEE. The CDR3 is 17 amino acids. V lost 0 bases and J lost 3; bases outside the gene matches: 5. In nucleotides, the CDR3 is TGTGCCAGCAGCGTAGCTAGCGGGAGGGCTGCGACAGATACGCAGTATTTT. Translation gives CASSVASGRAATDTQYF.

The chain employs TRBV27 and TRBJ2-1; D is uncertain. Deletions cut 7 bases from V and 0 bases from J, with 10 bases between. This CDR3 has 14 residues. Per the germline V gene, CDR1 is MNHEY and CDR2 is SMNVEV (reference sequence). In DNA, the CDR3 is TGTGCCAGCACCAAGACTGACTCCTACAATGAGCAGTTCTTC. The encoded protein is CASTKTDSYNEQFF.

The chain links TRBV14 to TRBJ2-3, with TRBD2 identical over 11 bases. V was pared by 6 bases and J by 3 bases, with 5 bases of the junction left unmatched. The CDR3 runs 15 residues. CDR1 and CDR2 from the germline V gene are SGHDN and FVKESK. The DNA of the CDR3 is TGTGCCAGCAGTGCCACTAGCGGGAGAACAGATACGCAGTATTTT. It encodes CASSATSGRTDTQYF.

The chain couples TRBV27 to TRBJ2-2, with 8 positions matching TRBD2. Losses at the gene ends were 7 bases for V and 0 bases for J; bases not matched to a gene: 4. The germline gives CDR1 MNHEY, CDR2 SMNVEV (reference sequence). CDR3 size: 15 residues. The CDR3 here is CASTLAGANTGELFF. CDR3 DNA sequence: TGTGCCAGCACCCTAGCGGGTGCGAACACCGGGGAGCTGTTTTTT.

The chain is built from TRBV4-1 and TRBJ2-1, with 8 bases matching TRBD2. CDR3 length: 18 amino acids. V dropped 1 base and J dropped 0; count of bases not matched to a gene: 8. CDR1 and CDR2 (germline): MGHRA, YSYEKL. CDR3 nucleotides: TGCGCCAGCAGCCAAGGACGGGGGGGAAGGAGCTCCTACAATGAGCAGTTCTTC. Translated: CASSQGRGGRSSYNEQFF.

The chain has TRBV7-3 and TRBJ2-2; D possibly corresponds to TRBD1 (6 bases). The CDR3 length is 16 residues. Between the trimmed V and J ends, which lost 5 bases and 4 bases, there was a span of 17 bases. Germline-derived CDR1 and CDR2 are SGHTA and FQGTGA. The CDR3 protein is CASSAHGGSGTGELFF. The CDR3 DNA reads as TGTGCCAGCAGCGCACATGGGGGCTCGGGCACCGGGGAGCTGTTTTTT.

This rearrangement joins TRBV3-1 (or the pseudogene TRBV3-2) to TRBJ2-5, with 10 bases that match TRBD2. CDR1 and CDR2 from the germline V gene are LGHDT and YNNKEL (reference sequence). This CDR3 region has 15 residues. The V segment lost 3 bases and the J segment 2 bases; nucleotides outside the gene matches: 3. The CDR3 reads CASSHWTSGQETQYF. The CDR3 DNA follows: TGTGCCAGCAGCCATTGGACTAGCGGTCAAGAGACCCAGTACTTC.

The chain has TRBV5-6 and TRBJ2-1, with 8 positions matching TRBD2. The CDR3 has 15 amino acids. Germline CDR1 SGHDT, CDR2 YYEEEE. V shed 3 bases and J 3 bases; nucleotides not matched to a gene: 5. In nucleotides, the CDR3 is TGTGCCAGCAGCTCGAGACTAGCGTTCTACAATGAGCAGTTCTTC. This gives the protein CASSSRLAFYNEQFF.

The genes are TRBV19 and TRBJ1-1, with a weak D call TRBD1 (5 bases). The V gene's germline CDR1 is LNHDA and CDR2 SQIVND (reference sequence). This CDR3 comprises 15 residues. The V gene lost 1 base and the J gene lost 1 base, with 10 bases spanning the gap. CDR3 nucleotides: TGTGCCAGTAGTATAGTGCGGACACCGAACACTGAAGCTTTCTTT. It encodes CASSIVRTPNTEAFF.

Points on this clone: A much bigger clone sits one base away, suggesting this may be a read error. The same CDR3 can be traced to other DNA sequences in this sample. The genes are TRBV7-2 and TRBJ1-2; 8 bases map to TRBD1. With V trimmed by 4 bases and J by 2 bases, 3 bases remained unmatched. CDR1 and CDR2 from the germline V gene are SGHTA and FQGNSA. This CDR3 has 14 residues. CDR3: CASSSGTGNYGYTF. In DNA form, the CDR3 reads TGTGCCAGCAGCTCCGGGACAGGCAACTATGGCTACACCTTC.

The chain joins TRBV10-3 to TRBJ2-7; 7 positions match TRBD1. The germline CDR1 and CDR2 sequences are ENHRY and SYGVKD. With 7 bases clipped from V and 2 bases from J, the junction kept 5 bases outside the gene matches. There are 13 residues in the CDR3. CDR3 nucleotides: TGTGCCATCACCCCGGGACAGACCTACGAGCAGTACTTC. Translation: CAITPGQTYEQYF.

The rearrangement uses TRBV18 and TRBJ1-2; D may be TRBD1 (6 bases). The CDR3 totals 15 residues. V lost 3 bases and J lost 5, with 16 bases in between. CDR1 and CDR2 from the germline V gene are KGHSH and LQKENI. The CDR3 nucleotides are TGTGCCAGCTCACCGGACACAGGGTCCGATTATGGCTACACCTTC. Its protein product is CASSPDTGSDYGYTF.

The CDR3 loop reads CASSLTPGSGEKLFF. The DNA of the CDR3 is TGTGCCAGCAGCTTAACTCCCGGCTCAGGGGAAAAACTGTTTTTT. This rearrangement joins TRBV7-9 to TRBJ1-4; D perhaps matches TRBD1 (5 bases). The length of the CDR3 is 15 residues. Trimming shortened V by 2 bases and J by 8 bases, and 15 bases separated the two germline ends. The V gene's germline CDR1 is SEHNR and CDR2 FQNEAQ (reference sequence).

This clone has only one observation. The rearrangement joins TRBV9 to TRBJ2-2; D is unresolved. The germline V gene encodes CDR1 SGDLS and CDR2 YYNGEE. The V and J ends lost 0 bases and 1 base respectively, with 13 bases between them. This CDR3 comprises 17 residues. CDR3 protein: CASSVVSSALNTGELFF. CDR3 DNA: TGTGCCAGCAGCGTAGTGTCTAGTGCCCTGAACACCGGGGAGCTGTTTTTT.